The entry below gives a single T cell receptor beta chain sequence along with its context. Data came from immunoSEQ multiplex PCR; TCRdb stores just in-frame clones and leaves some out. In the table there are about 2.4 million clones, over 85% of which are singletons. This sample was taken from a study of shared clonotypes between healthy human individuals. The ends were cut back, 5 bases at V and 4 bases at J, with 23 bases in the middle. Germline values: CDR1 SEHNR, CDR2 FQNEAQ (reference sequence). This CDR3 is 18 amino acids long. Source material: naive CD4+ T cells from PBMCs. Noted subset: CD45RA+ positively selected. The chain recombines TRBV7-9 with TRBJ1-4, with TRBD1 as a possible D gene (6 bases). This clonotype originated in a man aged 18 to 29 in good health. Some clones in this sample may be carry-over from other donors' samples. The DNA for the CDR3 is TGTGCCAGCAGCCCGAGAAGAGGTACAGGGATCGGTAATGAAAAACTGTTTTTT. It specifies CASSPRRGTGIGNEKLFF.